One and the same sample provided the 23 T cell receptor beta chains below, sequenced in a study of shared clonotypes between healthy human individuals. CD45RO negativity and positive selection for CCR7 defined naive CD8 cells, a population that excluded terminally differentiated effector memory CD45RA+ cells. Sequenced by immunoSEQ multiplex PCR; TCRdb stores in-frame clones only, minus some. The repertoire holds roughly 2,000,000 clones, with roughly 93% as singletons. Sequencing used naive CD8+ T cells from PBMCs. All receptors derive from a man between 18 and 29 years old in good health. Some clones in this sample may be carry-over from other donors' samples.

This chain joins TRBV27 and TRBJ2-1, with D perhaps matching TRBD2 (6 bases). This CDR3 contains 15 residues. V was trimmed by 6 bases and J by 0 bases, leaving 12 bases between them. The germline V gene has CDR1 MNHEY and CDR2 SMNVEV (reference sequence). The CDR3 DNA is TGTGCCAGCAGCCTAGCGAGACCCTCCTACAATGAGCAGTTCTTC. It encodes CASSLARPSYNEQFF.

The rearrangement links TRBV7-8 to TRBJ2-5, with D possibly being TRBD2 (6 bases). The CDR3 consists of 15 residues. The V and J ends lost 1 base and 5 bases respectively, with 14 bases between them. CDR1 and CDR2 from the germline V gene are SGHVS and FQNEAQ. CDR3 sequence: CASSLGGGSRETQYF. The CDR3 region has the DNA TGTGCCAGCAGCTTAGGGGGAGGCAGTCGGGAGACCCAGTACTTC.

The chain employs TRBV11-2 and TRBJ1-2, with D perhaps TRBD1 (5 bases). Between the trimmed V and J ends, which lost 1 base and 0 bases, there was a span of 12 bases. Germline V gives CDR1 SGHAT, CDR2 FQNNGV. This CDR3 is built from 16 residues. CDR3 in DNA: TGTGCCAGCAGCTTAGGGGGGGTTGCACCTAACTATGGCTACACCTTC. It translates to CASSLGGVAPNYGYTF.

This chain joins TRBV7-9 and TRBJ2-7; maybe TRBD1 (6 bases). The germline gives CDR1 SEHNR, CDR2 FQNEAQ (reference sequence). Trimming removed 5 bases at V and 6 bases at J, with 20 bases between. This CDR3 has 15 amino acids. The CDR3 here is CASSGIGGEGGEQYF. The CDR3 nucleotides are TGTGCCAGCAGCGGAATAGGGGGAGAAGGTGGCGAGCAGTACTTC.

The V and J genes are TRBV7-3 and TRBJ1-1, with a weak D call TRBD1 (5 bases). The CDR3 loop spans 14 amino acids. Germline values: CDR1 SGHTA, CDR2 FQGTGA. V gave up 5 bases and J gave up 1 base, with 11 bases separating them. The CDR3 nucleotides are TGTGCCAGCAGCCCCCATACAGGGAACACTGAAGCTTTCTTT. Translated, it gives CASSPHTGNTEAFF. The whole variable domain, remainder taken from reference TRBV7-3 and TRBJ1-1, is GAGVSQTPSNKVTEKGKYVELRCDPISGHTALYWYRQSLGQGPEFLIYFQGTGAADDSGLPNDRFFAVRPEGSVSTLKIQRTERGDSAVYLCASSPHTGNTEAFFGQGTRLTVV.

The chain recombines TRBV4-1 with TRBJ1-6; no firm D call. CDR1 and CDR2 from the germline V gene are MGHRA and YSYEKL. The CDR3 spans 18 residues. The germline V and J ends were trimmed by 0 bases and 0 bases, with 12 bases remaining between them. CDR3 loop: CASSQEYVVGSYNSPLHF. The CDR3 nucleotides read TGCGCCAGCAGCCAAGAGTATGTGGTAGGCTCCTATAATTCACCCCTCCACTTT.

Worth noting for this clone: Other DNA sequences from this sample encode an identical CDR3 as well. The chain carries TRBV15 and TRBJ2-1; 7 bases agree with TRBD2. The length of the CDR3 is 15 residues. Germline CDR1 reads LNHNV; CDR2 reads YYDKDF (reference sequence). The J segment lost 1 base and the V segment lost 1 base, leaving 1 base of the junction unmatched. CDR3 residues: CATSRGGSSYNEQFF. As DNA, the CDR3 is TGTGCCACCAGCAGAGGCGGGAGTTCCTACAATGAGCAGTTCTTC. Full variable domain (rest looked up from reference TRBV15 and TRBJ2-1): DAMVIQNPRYQVTQFGKPVTLSCSQTLNHNVMYWYQQKSSQAPKLLFHYYDKDFNNEADTPDNFQSRRPNTSFCFLDIRSPGLGDTAMYLCATSRGGSSYNEQFFGPGTRLTVL.

This rearrangement joins TRBV9 to TRBJ2-7; D might be TRBD1 (6 bases). Looked up from germline, CDR1 is SGDLS and CDR2 is YYNGEE. Trimming took 4 bases from V and 2 from J, leaving 13 bases between them. This CDR3 contains 14 residues. Here the CDR3 DNA reads TGTGCCAGCAGCCTCGGGACACGGCCCTACGAGCAGTACTTC. Translated: CASSLGTRPYEQYF.

The V call is TRBV29-1, the J call TRBJ1-1, with D hard to call. The germline V gene has CDR1 SQVTM and CDR2 ANQGSEA. V lost 6 bases and J lost 7, with 12 bases in between. The length of the CDR3 is 11 residues. CDR3 amino acids: CSVRLGIEAFF. The CDR3 bases are TGCAGCGTGAGACTGGGAATTGAAGCTTTCTTT.

The J gene is TRBJ1-2, the V gene TRBV27; D might be TRBD1 (5 bases). The CDR3 length is 15 residues. Trimming pared 3 bases from V and 0 bases from J, leaving 11 bases between. Germline V gives CDR1 MNHEY, CDR2 SMNVEV (reference sequence). DNA for the CDR3: TGTGCCAGCAGTTTTCTGGGGGGTTCTAACTATGGCTACACCTTC. Amino acids: CASSFLGGSNYGYTF.

The chain uses TRBV5-6 and TRBJ1-5; D perhaps matches TRBD1 (5 bases). Per germline, CDR1 SGHDT and CDR2 YYEEEE. The CDR3 is made up of 13 amino acids. The ends were cut back, 4 bases at V and 6 bases at J, with 11 bases in the middle. The CDR3 coding sequence is TGTGCCAGCAGCCTTCTGGGGGGTCAGCCCCAGCATTTT. This sequence encodes CASSLLGGQPQHF.

With regard to this clone: The same CDR3 is also encoded by other DNA sequences in this sample. The J gene is TRBJ2-3, the V gene TRBV7-9; D gene uncertain. The V end lost 9 bases, the J end lost 0 bases, and 1 base lay between the germline ends. CDR1 is SEHNR and CDR2 is FQNEAQ in the germline V gene (reference sequence). This CDR3 spans 10 amino acids. The CDR3: CASSTDTQYF. Here the CDR3 DNA reads TGTGCCAGTAGCACAGATACGCAGTATTTT.

The V and J genes are TRBV7-6 and TRBJ2-5; D gene unclear. This CDR3 is 14 amino acids long. Trimming took off 4 bases at V and 3 bases at J, with 12 bases between the two ends. Germline V gives CDR1 SGHVS, CDR2 FNYEAQ. CDR3 protein: CASSYTPIEETQYF. CDR3 coding DNA: TGTGCCAGCAGCTATACTCCGATCGAAGAGACCCAGTACTTC.

This rearrangement joins TRBV30 to TRBJ2-5; TRBD1 might be the D (5 bases). CDR1 GTSNPN and CDR2 SVGIG come from the germline V gene (reference sequence). The germline V and J ends were trimmed by 4 bases and 4 bases, with 13 bases remaining between them. CDR3 size: 13 residues. CDR3 in amino acids: CAWIRKGRETQYF. DNA of the CDR3: TGTGCCTGGATAAGGAAGGGGCGAGAGACCCAGTACTTC.

V and J are TRBV29-1 and TRBJ1-2; no reliable D call. The germline V gene encodes CDR1 SQVTM and CDR2 ANQGSEA. The CDR3 runs 10 residues. V lost 4 bases and J lost 13, with 13 bases in between. The CDR3: CSVGLQLPTF. The DNA of the CDR3 is TGCAGCGTTGGGTTACAGCTCCCCACCTTC.

V is TRBV6-1 and J is TRBJ1-2, with a possible D match to TRBD1 (6 bases). Germline CDR1 MNHNS, CDR2 SASEGT. This CDR3 spans 17 amino acids. Trimming removed 4 bases from V and 8 bases from J, with 26 bases in between. Here the CDR3 reads CASSGSNRQERTGGYTF. The CDR3 nucleotides read TGTGCCAGCAGTGGGTCGAATCGACAGGAAAGGACGGGAGGCTACACCTTC.

This chain links TRBV6-6 with TRBJ1-1, with D unresolved. Trimming left V 0 bases short and J 8 bases short, with 7 bases between. The CDR3 totals 12 residues. The germline CDR1 and CDR2 sequences are MNHNY and SVGAGI (reference sequence). In DNA, the CDR3 is TGTGCCAGCAGTTACTCGGGCGGCGAAGCTTTCTTT. It encodes CASSYSGGEAFF.

The chain uses TRBV7-9 and TRBJ2-3; TRBD2 agrees at 9 bases. V was pared by 6 bases and J by 1 base, with 8 bases of the junction left unmatched. Germline-derived CDR1 and CDR2 are SEHNR and FQNEAQ (reference sequence). This CDR3 contains 16 residues. The CDR3 region is CASRGEAGGRTDTQYF. CDR3 DNA: TGTGCCAGCAGAGGAGAAGCGGGAGGTCGCACAGATACGCAGTATTTT.

The chain couples TRBV29-1 to TRBJ1-1; 9 bases align to TRBD1. J lost 3 bases, V lost 6 bases, and 5 bases had no gene match. Germline V lookup: CDR1 SQVTM, CDR2 ANQGSEA. CDR3 length: 13 amino acids. The CDR3 protein is CSVWTGVHTEAFF. The CDR3 DNA follows: TGCAGCGTCTGGACAGGGGTCCACACTGAAGCTTTCTTT.

This rearrangement joins TRBV15 to TRBJ1-4, with D hard to call. In germline, CDR1 is LNHNV, CDR2 YYDKDF (reference sequence). CDR3 length: 17 amino acids. Trimming cost V 5 bases and J 0 bases, with 16 bases left between them. This chain's CDR3 is CATSPTARSTTNEKLFF. The CDR3 DNA is TGTGCCACCAGCCCGACGGCCCGATCGACAACTAATGAAAAACTGTTTTTT.

The chain is built from TRBV19 and TRBJ1-1, with D perhaps TRBD1 (6 bases). The germline V gene encodes CDR1 LNHDA and CDR2 SQIVND (reference sequence). Trimming took off 9 bases at V and 5 bases at J, with 16 bases between the two ends. This CDR3 has 13 residues. The CDR3 sequence: CASTTGLVTEAFF. The CDR3, as DNA: TGTGCCAGCACAACAGGGTTGGTGACTGAAGCTTTCTTT.

The chain uses TRBV27 and TRBJ1-1; unclear D gene. This CDR3 has 13 residues. CDR1 MNHEY and CDR2 SMNVEV come from the germline V gene (reference sequence). The V gene lost 2 bases and the J gene lost 5 bases, with 9 bases spanning the gap. The CDR3, as DNA: TGTGCCAGCAGTTTAGGGCAGAAGACTGAAGCTTTCTTT. It encodes CASSLGQKTEAFF.

The genes are TRBV30 and TRBJ2-3; D gene uncertain. Germline lookup yields CDR1 GTSNPN and CDR2 SVGIG (reference sequence). The CDR3 covers 14 residues. The ends were cut back, 0 bases at V and 2 bases at J, with 9 bases in the middle. CDR3 bases: TGTGCCTGGAGTGTACTGAGTAACACAGATACGCAGTATTTT. The encoded protein is CAWSVLSNTDTQYF.